This T cell receptor beta chain derives from a study of Graves' ophthalmopathy and Graves' hyperthyroidism. Study-level findings and limits: Ophthalmopathy progression predictions by the model showed 72.22% specificity and about 68% sensitivity.

This CDR3 has 15 residues. V lost 5 bases, J lost 0 bases, and 3 bases stayed unmatched. Germline V gene lookup returns CDR1 SGHAT and CDR2 FQNNGV. Certain patients, namely those with other autoimmune diseases, uncontrolled infections, pregnancy or lactation, were excluded. 7.5 to 10 ml of fresh blood yielded the PBMCs by density gradient. Beta-chain TCR CDR3 regions were amplified from RNA transcripts. Second-round multiplex PCR came after first-round RT-PCR with HTBI primers. TCRdb re-derived calls from the multiplex PCR reads in MiXCR, one entry per CDR3 protein. The repertoire includes 500,000 to 800,000 distinct CDR3 sequences, about two fifths of them detected once, and over 2.5% sits in the top ten. For this clonotype: Its antigen is undetermined.

This receptor was taken from an adult man with Graves' ophthalmopathy. Sequencing was done on a sample of peripheral blood. This rearrangement joins TRBV11-2 to TRBJ2-7, with TRBD2 identical over 11 bases. The CDR3 DNA follows: TGTGCCAGCAGCCGACTAGCGGGAAACTCCTACGAGCAGTACTTC. It encodes CASSRLAGNSYEQYF.